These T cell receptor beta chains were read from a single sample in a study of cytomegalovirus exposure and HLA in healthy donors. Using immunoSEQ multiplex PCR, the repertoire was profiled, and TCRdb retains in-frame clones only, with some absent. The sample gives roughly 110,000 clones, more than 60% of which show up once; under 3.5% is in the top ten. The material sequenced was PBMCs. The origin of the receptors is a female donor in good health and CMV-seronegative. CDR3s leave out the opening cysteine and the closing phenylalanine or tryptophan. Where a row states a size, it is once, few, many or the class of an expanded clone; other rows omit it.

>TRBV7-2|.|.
ASGAGQGDEQY
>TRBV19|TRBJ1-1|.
ASSMGTKNTEAF
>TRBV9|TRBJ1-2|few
ASSVEGGYGYT
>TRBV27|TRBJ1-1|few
ASSYSGNTEAF
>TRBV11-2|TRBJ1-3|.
ASSSNRGGNTIY
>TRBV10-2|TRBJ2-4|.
ASSPFFAGGTKNIQY
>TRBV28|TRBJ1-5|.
ASIEGGSGVQPQH
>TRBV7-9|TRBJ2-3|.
ASSRAGSTDTQY
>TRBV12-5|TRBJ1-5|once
ASGLGRRGASNQPQH
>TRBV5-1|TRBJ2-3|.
ASSLRGMGTDTQY
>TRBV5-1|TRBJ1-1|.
ASSLVGAAGRNTEAF
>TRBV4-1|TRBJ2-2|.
ASSQLGTGVLTGELF
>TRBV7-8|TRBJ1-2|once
ASSLAPGQPTSGGYT
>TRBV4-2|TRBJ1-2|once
ASSQEDRAYGYT
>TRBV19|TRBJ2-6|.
ASSIGGDKSGANVLT
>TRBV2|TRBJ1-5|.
ASSVESNQPQH
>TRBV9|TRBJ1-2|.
ASSVDLTGFHYGYT
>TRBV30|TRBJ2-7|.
AWNPKQGIGYEQY
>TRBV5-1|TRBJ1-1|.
ASSLRGNMNTEAF
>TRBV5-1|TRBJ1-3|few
ASSSQVGSGNTIY
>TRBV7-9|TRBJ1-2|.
ASSQGVNGYT
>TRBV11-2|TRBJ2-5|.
ASSLRQGRETQY
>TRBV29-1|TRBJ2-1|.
SVRGGVNNEQF
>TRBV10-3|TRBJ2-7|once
AISDATAYEQY
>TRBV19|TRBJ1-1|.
ASRTYTEAF
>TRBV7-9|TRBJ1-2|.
ASSLAGGYGYT
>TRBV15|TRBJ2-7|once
ATSAFRGQDRNEQY
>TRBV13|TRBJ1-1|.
ASTDLSTEAF
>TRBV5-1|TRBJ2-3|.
ASSFDSGFLDTQY